This TCR beta chain comes out of a study of cytomegalovirus exposure and HLA in healthy donors. This CDR3 spans 13 amino acids. Germline V gene lookup returns CDR1 SEHNR and CDR2 FQNEAQ (reference sequence). The ends lost 5 bases at V and 7 bases at J; junction bases unmatched: 6. Use of 60 Vbeta and 13 Jbeta primers characterized the PCR. The data were produced by immunoSEQ multiplex PCR, yet TCRdb's version contains in-frame clones alone and is incomplete. The table records some 150,000 clones, about 79% of them present only once. The source of this sequence is a female donor in good health and CMV-seropositive. The specimen sequenced was PBMCs. The rearrangement joins TRBV7-9 to TRBJ1-2; TRBD1 aligns across 8 bases. The CDR3 reads CASSPTGVSGYTF. The CDR3 coding sequence is TGTGCCAGCAGCCCGACAGGGGTTAGTGGCTACACCTTC.